A selection of T cell receptor beta chains follows, all from one sample in a study of blood T cell repertoires in COVID-19. Assay: immunoSEQ multiplex PCR; the TCRdb copy retains only in-frame clones and omits some. The data contain approximately 440,000 clones, around 90% of them singletons. Sequencing was performed on PBMCs or T cells enriched from blood (not recorded which). The receptors derive from a man aged 18 to 30 who had recovered from COVID-19. The CDR3 runs from the conserved cysteine through the conserved F or W.

16,TRBV7-9,CASSLGLREFGNTIYF
14,TRBV6-5,CASSLDYSGNTIYF
15,TRBV5-6,CASSLRAGITEKLFF
14,TRBV18,CASSLDTKGQPQHF
15,TRBV28,CASSLFPGGDYEQYF
11,TRBV3-1/TRBV3-2,CASSQGLEQYF
16,TRBV9,CASSASTSPGANVLTF
15,TRBV5-1,CASSLERYGSTEAFF
15,TRBV6-5,CASRGRQGRNQPQHF
13,TRBV5-4,CASSLGQEYEQYF
12,TRBV30,CAWSLLTDTQYF
15,TRBV2,CASRGTSTLLSPLHF
13,TRBV14,CASSQSGSYEQYF
13,TRBV5-1,CASSLKMSTEAFF
12,TRBV19,CASSSSSSQQYF
13,TRBV10-2,CASSQGLNQPQHF
11,TRBV28,CASTSNYGYTF
13,TRBV3-1/TRBV3-2,CASSQALDLSYTF
13,TRBV6-5,CASQRDIRNTIYF
16,TRBV7-2,CASSLVAGGSTDTQYF
15,TRBV5-4,CASSLTPGENTEAFF
16,TRBV18,CASSPPVTSGRRTQYF
13,TRBV18,CASSPPDRREQYF
10,TRBV6-5,CASRGEKLFF
14,TRBV2,CASSKTGNGNTIYF
15,TRBV15,CATSRGGLAVGELFF
15,TRBV20-1,CSASSGRVSNQPQHF
15,TRBV18,CASSIAGGPTDTQYF
11,TRBV19,CASRTHEKLFF
15,TRBV7-2,CASSLEVTGPYEQYF
13,TRBV27,CASSLSGDQPQHF
16,TRBV3-1/TRBV3-2,CASSQLGLAGTDTQYF
13,TRBV12-3/TRBV12-4,CASSHRRGLFAYF
11,TRBV20-1,CSAIAGYEQYF
17,TRBV19,CASSIAGLTSYNSPLHF
16,TRBV28,CASSLLDGITKNIQYF
15,TRBV5-6,CASRRRGQGHTEAFF
15,TRBV7-9,CASSDEGTPNEKLFF
14,TRBV3-1/TRBV3-2,CASSRGTLGNTIYF
13,TRBV5-1,CASSGGTGNGYTF
15,TRBV10-3,CAISEGSGRVGEQFF
16,TRBV5-1,CASSLLAGHEAYGYTF